This T cell receptor beta chain originates from a study of cytomegalovirus exposure and HLA in healthy donors. Study-wide context: The same platform used for the approximately 670 first-cohort repertoires was also used for the 130 or so validation repertoires, as a later analysis reported.

The donors were part of the validation cohort, which consisted of under 150 subjects and was separate from the first cohort of roughly 620 subjects. CDR1 is MDHEN, CDR2 SYDVKM, per germline. The CDR3 sequence is 14 residues long. V was pared by 2 bases and J by 6 bases, with 1 base of the junction left unmatched. Profiling relied on immunoSEQ multiplex PCR, and the TCRdb table lists in-frame clones only, not all of them. The top ten hold about 4% of the sample, which has some 60,000 clones, 85% to 95% seen once. This sequence was found in a man between 18 and 29 years old in good health and CMV-seropositive. The rearrangement uses TRBV28 and TRBJ2-2; TRBD1 aligns across 9 bases. The sample consisted of PBMCs. Written as DNA, the CDR3 is TGTGCCAGCAGTTTAACAGGGGGCCCCGGGGAGCTGTTTTTT. This sequence encodes CASSLTGGPGELFF.